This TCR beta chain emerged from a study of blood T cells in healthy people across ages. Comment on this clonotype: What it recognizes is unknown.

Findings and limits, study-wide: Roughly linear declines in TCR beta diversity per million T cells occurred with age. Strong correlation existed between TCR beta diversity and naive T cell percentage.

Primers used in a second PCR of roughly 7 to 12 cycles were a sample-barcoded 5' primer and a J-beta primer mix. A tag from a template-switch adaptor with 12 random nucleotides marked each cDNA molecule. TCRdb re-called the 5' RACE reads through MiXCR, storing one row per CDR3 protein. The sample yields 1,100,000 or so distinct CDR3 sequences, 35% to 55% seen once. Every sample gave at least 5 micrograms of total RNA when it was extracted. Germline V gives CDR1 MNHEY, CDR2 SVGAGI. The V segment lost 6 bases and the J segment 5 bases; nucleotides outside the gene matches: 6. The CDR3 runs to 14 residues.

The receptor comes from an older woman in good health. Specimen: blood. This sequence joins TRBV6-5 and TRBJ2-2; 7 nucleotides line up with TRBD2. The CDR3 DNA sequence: TGTGCCAGCAGAAACGGGGGGAAAACCGGGGAGCTGTTTTTT. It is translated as CASRNGGKTGELFF.